This TCR beta chain was sequenced for a study of blood T cell repertoires in COVID-19. CDR1 is LNHDA and CDR2 is SQIVND in the germline V gene (reference sequence). V was clipped by 5 bases and J by 2 bases; unmatched bases: 2. This CDR3 contains 14 residues. This clone was found many times. Sequencing used immunoSEQ multiplex PCR; TCRdb keeps in-frame clones, though not all of them. The sample yields just over 300,000 clones, around 85% seen once. This receptor was taken from a man younger than 40 who had recovered from COVID-19. The rearrangement joins TRBV19 to TRBJ1-2; TRBD1 matches at 10 bases. The sample comprised PBMCs or T cells enriched from blood (not recorded which). The CDR3 protein is CASSADRGNYGYTF. The CDR3 nucleotides read TGTGCCAGTAGTGCGGACAGGGGGAACTATGGCTACACCTTC.